Listed below are T cell receptor beta chains from one sample, sequenced in a study of T cell responses to AZD1222 COVID-19 vaccine. The repertoire was sequenced with immunoSEQ multiplex PCR; TCRdb's copy has only in-frame clones and lacks some. The profile shows about 180,000 clones, roughly 88% of them singletons. The sequencing used peripheral blood, collected 28 days after the second AZD1222 dose. Every receptor here comes from an adult who received the AZD1222 COVID-19 vaccine. Both conserved end residues are part of each CDR3. D genes are given only for firm matches. Not every row has a clone size; where given, it reads once, few, many or a size class.

>TRBJ2-7|TRBV9|TRBD2|NA
TGTGCCAGCAGCGTAGACCCTAGCGGGGCTTCCCCCTACGAGCAGTACTTC
CASSVDPSGASPYEQYF
>TRBJ1-1|TRBV5-8|NA|NA
TGTGCCAGCAGCTTGGCCCTCCCGGGACGCGAAGCTTTCTTT
CASSLALPGREAFF
>TRBJ1-2|TRBV5-6|NA|NA
TGTGCCAGCAGCTTGGATAGCTATGGCTACACCTTC
CASSLDSYGYTF
>TRBJ1-4|TRBV12-3/TRBV12-4|TRBD1|NA
TGTGCCAGCAGCCGACAGGGCGGTGAAAAACTGTTTTTT
CASSRQGGEKLFF
>TRBJ1-4|TRBV5-1|NA|NA
TGCGCCAGCAGCTTGGAGGGGCACGCAACTAATGAAAAACTGTTTTTT
CASSLEGHATNEKLFF
>TRBJ2-2|TRBV2|NA|NA
TGTGCCAGCAGACTACAGGGAACCGGGGAGCTGTTTTTT
CASRLQGTGELFF
>TRBJ1-6|TRBV2|NA|NA
TGTGCCAGCAGTGAACGGGGGGGGATGGATAATTCACCCCTCCACTTT
CASSERGGMDNSPLHF
>TRBJ2-1|TRBV6-5|NA|NA
TGTGCCAGCAGTTACGAGCAGAGCTCCTACAATGAGCAGTTCTTC
CASSYEQSSYNEQFF
>TRBJ1-2|TRBV6-2/TRBV6-3|NA|few
TGTGCCAGCACTTACAATTCGGCGGTAAACTATGGCTACACCTTC
CASTYNSAVNYGYTF
>TRBJ1-4|TRBV4-2|TRBD1|NA
TGTGCCAGCAGCCAACAAGTCGGGACAGCAAAAAAACTGTTTTTT
CASSQQVGTAKKLFF
>TRBJ1-5|TRBV3-1/TRBV3-2|NA|NA
TGTGCCAGCAGCCAAGGGATCGGAGATCAGCCCCAGCATTTT
CASSQGIGDQPQHF
>TRBJ1-1|TRBV30|NA|NA
TGTGCCTGGAGTGTAGCCACGAACACTGAAGCTTTCTTT
CAWSVATNTEAFF
>TRBJ1-5|TRBV3-1/TRBV3-2|NA|NA
TGTGCCAGCAGCCACCTAGAGGGATATAGCAATCAGCCCCAGCATTTT
CASSHLEGYSNQPQHF
>TRBJ1-4|TRBV19|NA|once
TGTGCCAGTAGTATGCGGGGGCATGATGAAAAACTGTTTTTT
CASSMRGHDEKLFF
>TRBJ1-1|TRBV29-1|TRBD1|NA
TGCAGCGTTGTTAAGGGGACAGGGGGCTTCGGTGAAGCTTTCTTT
CSVVKGTGGFGEAFF
>TRBJ2-1|TRBV3-1/TRBV3-2|TRBD2|NA
TGTGCCAGCAGCCAAGATGTGGCGGGGGGATCTCACAATGAGCAGTTCTTC
CASSQDVAGGSHNEQFF
>TRBJ2-5|TRBV5-1|TRBD1|NA
TGCGCCAGCAGCTTGGGACAGGGGGTCCAAGAGACCCAGTACTTC
CASSLGQGVQETQYF